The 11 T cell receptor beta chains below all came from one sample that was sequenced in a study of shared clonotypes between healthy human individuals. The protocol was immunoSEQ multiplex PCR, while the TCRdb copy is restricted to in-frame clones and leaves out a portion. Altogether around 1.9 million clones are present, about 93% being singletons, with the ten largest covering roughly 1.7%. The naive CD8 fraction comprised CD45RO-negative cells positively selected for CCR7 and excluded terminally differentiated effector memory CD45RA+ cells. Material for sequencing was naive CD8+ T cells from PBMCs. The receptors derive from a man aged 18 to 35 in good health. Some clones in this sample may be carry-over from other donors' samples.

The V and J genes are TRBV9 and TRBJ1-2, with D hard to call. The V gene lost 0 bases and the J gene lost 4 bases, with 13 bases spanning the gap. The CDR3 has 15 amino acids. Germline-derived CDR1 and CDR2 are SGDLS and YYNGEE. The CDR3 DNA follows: TGTGCCAGCAGCGTAGATGCGGGGTCGGGCTATGGCTACACCTTC. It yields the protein CASSVDAGSGYGYTF. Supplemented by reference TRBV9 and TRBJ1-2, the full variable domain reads DSGVTQTPKHLITATGQRVTLRCSPRSGDLSVYWYQQSLDQGLQFLIQYYNGEERAKGNILERFSAQQFPDLHSELNLSSLELGDSALYFCASSVDAGSGYGYTFGSGTRLTVV.

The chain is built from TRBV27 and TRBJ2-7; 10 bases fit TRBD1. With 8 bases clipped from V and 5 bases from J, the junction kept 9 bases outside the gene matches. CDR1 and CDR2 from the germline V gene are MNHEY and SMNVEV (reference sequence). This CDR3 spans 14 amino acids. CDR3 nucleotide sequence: TGTGCCAGCCATCGCGGGACAGGGGACCACGAGCAGTACTTC. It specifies CASHRGTGDHEQYF.

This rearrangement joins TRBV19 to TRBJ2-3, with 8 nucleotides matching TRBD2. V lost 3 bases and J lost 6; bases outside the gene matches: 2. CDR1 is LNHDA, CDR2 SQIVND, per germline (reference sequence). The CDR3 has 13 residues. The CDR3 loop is CASSIGTSDTQYF. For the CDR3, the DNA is TGTGCCAGTAGTATTGGGACTAGTGATACGCAGTATTTT.

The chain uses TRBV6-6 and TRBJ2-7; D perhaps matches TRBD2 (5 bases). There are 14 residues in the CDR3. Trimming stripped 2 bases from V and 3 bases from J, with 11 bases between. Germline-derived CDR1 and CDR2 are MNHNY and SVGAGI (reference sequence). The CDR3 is CASSYRGVDYEQYF. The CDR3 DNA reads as TGTGCCAGCAGTTACCGGGGTGTTGACTACGAGCAGTACTTC.

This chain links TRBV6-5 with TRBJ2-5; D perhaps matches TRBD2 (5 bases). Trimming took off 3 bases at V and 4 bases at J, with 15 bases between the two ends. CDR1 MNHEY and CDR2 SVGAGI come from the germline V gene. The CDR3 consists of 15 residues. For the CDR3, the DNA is TGTGCCAGCAGTTATGGGCGGAGCGGTCGAGAGACCCAGTACTTC. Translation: CASSYGRSGRETQYF.

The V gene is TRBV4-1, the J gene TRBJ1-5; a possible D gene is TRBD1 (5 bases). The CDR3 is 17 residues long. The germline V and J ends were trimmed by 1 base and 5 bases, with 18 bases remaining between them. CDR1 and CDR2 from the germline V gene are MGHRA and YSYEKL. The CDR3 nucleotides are TGCGCCAGCAGCCAAGGGTCCTCGGTAAGGGGTGATCAGCCCCAGCATTTT. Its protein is CASSQGSSVRGDQPQHF.

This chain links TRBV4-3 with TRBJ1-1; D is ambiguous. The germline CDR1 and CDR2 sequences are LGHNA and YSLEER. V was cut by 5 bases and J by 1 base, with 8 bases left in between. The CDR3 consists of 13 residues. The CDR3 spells CASSGWGNTEAFF. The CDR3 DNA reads TGCGCCAGCAGCGGATGGGGGAACACTGAAGCTTTCTTT.

The chain's CDR3 is CASSRTSGLETQYF. Here the CDR3 DNA reads TGTGCCAGTAGTAGGACTAGCGGGCTAGAGACCCAGTACTTC. This chain uses TRBV19 with TRBJ2-5; 11 bases align to TRBD2. Per the germline V gene, CDR1 is LNHDA and CDR2 is SQIVND (reference sequence). This CDR3 has 14 amino acids. The ends lost 4 bases at V and 4 bases at J; junction bases unmatched: 2.

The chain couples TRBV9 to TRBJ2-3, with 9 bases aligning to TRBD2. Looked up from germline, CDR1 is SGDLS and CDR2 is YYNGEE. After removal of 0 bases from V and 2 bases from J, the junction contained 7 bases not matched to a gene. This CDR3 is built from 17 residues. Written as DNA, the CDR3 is TGTGCCAGCAGCGTAGAGGCGGCGGGAGGGGCCACAGATACGCAGTATTTT. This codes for CASSVEAAGGATDTQYF.

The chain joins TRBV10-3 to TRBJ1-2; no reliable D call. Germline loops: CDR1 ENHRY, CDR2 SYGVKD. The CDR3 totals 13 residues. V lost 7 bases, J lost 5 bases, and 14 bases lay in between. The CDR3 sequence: CAIKGGARYGYTF. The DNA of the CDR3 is TGTGCCATCAAAGGCGGCGCGAGGTATGGCTACACCTTC.

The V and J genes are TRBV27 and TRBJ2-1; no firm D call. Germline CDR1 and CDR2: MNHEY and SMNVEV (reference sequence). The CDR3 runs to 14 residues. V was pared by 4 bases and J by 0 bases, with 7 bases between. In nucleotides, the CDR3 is TGTGCCAGCAGTTCCAAATCCTCCTACAATGAGCAGTTCTTC. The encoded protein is CASSSKSSYNEQFF.